The clone carrying this T cell receptor beta chain was counted at least ten times. This sample stems from a study of blood T cells in healthy people across ages. V was cut by 5 bases and J by 8 bases, with 11 bases left in between. This CDR3 has 12 amino acids. Per the germline V gene, CDR1 is SGHVS and CDR2 is FQNEAQ. With a J-beta primer mix and a sample-barcoded 5' primer, a second PCR ran about 7 to 12 cycles. TCRdb ran MiXCR on the 5' RACE reads and lists one entry per CDR3 protein. The sample contains hundreds of thousands of distinct CDR3 sequences, roughly 56% of which appear only once. This sequence was found in a man aged 40-55 years in good health. This sequence joins TRBV7-8 and TRBJ2-3; D remains unclear. Input material: blood. The CDR3, as DNA: TGTGCCAGCAGCCCGGGTTCAGGTACGCAGTATTTT. This sequence encodes CASSPGSGTQYF.